What follows are 21 T cell receptor beta chains derived from one specimen sequenced in a study of blood T cells in healthy people across ages. The use of a sample-barcoded 5' primer and a J-beta primer mix characterized a second PCR of 7 to 11 cycles. Each CDR3 protein is one row after TCRdb ran MiXCR on the 5' RACE reads. The table has some 1.4 million distinct CDR3 sequences, around two fifths seen once. The sequenced material came from blood. Receptors originate from a woman between 18 and 30 years old in good health.

This clonotype was counted a few times. The CDR3 DNA reads TGCAGTGCCCCCCGGGACAGCGGTTATGGCTACACCTTC. This codes for CSAPRDSGYGYTF. The chain combines TRBV20-1 with TRBJ1-2, with 7 bases that match TRBD1. The germline V gene encodes CDR1 DFQATT and CDR2 SNEGSKA (reference sequence). The CDR3 extends over 13 amino acids. V shed 6 bases, J shed 5 bases, and the junction held 9 bases outside the gene matches.

In the case of this clonotype: A much larger clone differs by one base, so this may be a read error. The chain is built from TRBV29-1 and TRBJ2-7; D unresolved. Trimming took 0 bases from V and 7 from J, leaving 19 bases between them. This CDR3 comprises 15 residues. Germline CDR1 SQVTM, CDR2 ANQGSEA. The CDR3 DNA reads TGCAGCGTTGAAGATCCGGCCACCCCCTACAATGAGCAGTACTTC. Translation gives CSVEDPATPYNEQYF.

The genes are TRBV25-1 and TRBJ1-1; no clear D. V lost 5 bases and J 4 bases, leaving 14 bases between the germline ends. The CDR3 has 14 residues. Germline V CDR1 and CDR2: MGHDK, SYGVNS. The CDR3 DNA reads TGTGCCAGCAGTCGTAGGGTCCGGGGCACTGAAGCTTTCTTT. Its protein product is CASSRRVRGTEAFF.

J is TRBJ2-7 and V is TRBV27; 10 positions agree with TRBD2. This CDR3 contains 15 residues. With 7 bases clipped from V and 6 bases from J, the junction kept 12 bases outside the gene matches. CDR1 and CDR2 from the germline V gene are MNHEY and SMNVEV (reference sequence). The CDR3: CASNPSLAGAREQYF. The CDR3, as DNA: TGTGCCAGCAACCCCTCGCTAGCGGGAGCCCGCGAGCAGTACTTC.

This clonotype was seen repeatedly, ten times or more. The DNA of the CDR3 is TGCAGTGCGCCGACAGGGCCCAGGGGTGAAAAACTGTTTTTT. Translating it yields CSAPTGPRGEKLFF. The chain links TRBV20-1 to TRBJ1-4; 7 nucleotides agree with TRBD1. The J segment lost 7 bases and the V segment lost 6 bases, leaving 11 bases of the junction unmatched. Germline V gene data show CDR1 as DFQATT and CDR2 as SNEGSKA (reference sequence). The CDR3 spans 14 residues.

The chain employs TRBV28 and TRBJ1-2; 10 bases fit TRBD1. Germline V gives CDR1 MDHEN, CDR2 SYDVKM. With 5 bases clipped from V and 5 bases from J, the junction kept 8 bases outside the gene matches. The CDR3 runs 15 residues. The CDR3 spells CASSLRTGGYYGYTF. The CDR3 DNA is TGTGCCAGCAGTCTTCGGACAGGGGGTTATTATGGCTACACCTTC.

This rearrangement joins TRBV7-3 to TRBJ2-1, with 8 bases matching TRBD2. J was trimmed by 9 bases and V by 5 bases; bases with no gene match: 12. The CDR3 runs to 15 residues. In germline, CDR1 is SGHTA, CDR2 FQGTGA. DNA for the CDR3: TGTGCCAGCAGCCCGCCGGGACTAGAAGGCAGTGAGCAGTTCTTC. Its translation: CASSPPGLEGSEQFF.

CDR3 region: CASSSPANGHPDTQYF. The CDR3 DNA follows: TGTGCCAGCAGTTCCCCGGCAAACGGGCACCCAGATACGCAGTATTTT. The chain combines TRBV6-5 with TRBJ2-3, with D uncertain. The CDR3 is 16 residues long. V lost 4 bases and J lost 4, with 18 bases in between. Germline loops: CDR1 MNHEY, CDR2 SVGAGI.

As for this clonotype: An end of the junction differs from the germline gene, which may be a read error. The chain combines TRBV2 with TRBJ2-1; D is unresolved. Germline assignment: CDR1 SNHLY and CDR2 FYNNEI. The CDR3 loop spans 13 amino acids. CDR3 protein: CASSVGSDNGQFF. CDR3 sequence (DNA): TGTGCCAGCAGTGTGGGAAGCGACAATGGGCAGTTCTTC. Together with reference TRBV2 and TRBJ2-1, the CDR3 gives the full variable domain: EPEVTQTPSHQVTQMGQEVILRCVPISNHLYFYWYRQILGQKVEFLVSFYNNEISEKSEIFDDQFSVERPDGSNFTLKIRSTKLEDSAMYFCASSVGSDNGQFFGPGTRLTVL.

The sample holds many counts of this clonotype. The chain employs TRBV27 and TRBJ1-1, with 7 bases aligning to TRBD1. J was trimmed by 5 bases and V by 6 bases; bases with no gene match: 9. The CDR3 sequence is 14 residues long. The germline V gene encodes CDR1 MNHEY and CDR2 SMNVEV (reference sequence). CDR3 amino acids: CASSQGRGRTEAFF. The CDR3 nucleotides are TGTGCCAGCAGCCAGGGAAGGGGGCGGACTGAAGCTTTCTTT.

V gene TRBV4-1 combines with J gene TRBJ1-1; tentative D call: TRBD1 (6 bases). The CDR3 has 18 residues. Deletions cut 1 base from V and 0 bases from J, with 18 bases between. The V gene's germline CDR1 is MGHRA and CDR2 YSYEKL. The CDR3 DNA follows: TGCGCCAGCAGCCAAGCCCCCGGGGGGGCAGGATTGAACACTGAAGCTTTCTTT. Translating it yields CASSQAPGGAGLNTEAFF.

The chain has TRBV30 and TRBJ2-7, with D hard to call. The CDR3 sequence is 12 residues long. V lost 2 bases and J lost 3, with 8 bases in between. From germline, CDR1 is GTSNPN and CDR2 SVGIG (reference sequence). This CDR3 reads CAWSLNDYEQYF. CDR3 bases: TGTGCCTGGAGTCTAAATGACTACGAGCAGTACTTC.

This clonotype was counted a few times. The chain employs TRBV12-3 or TRBV12-4 and TRBJ2-7; D is unresolved. The CDR3 is 13 residues long. The V and J ends lost 1 base and 2 bases respectively, with 6 bases between them. CDR3 sequence reads: CASSLDQPYEQYF. The CDR3 nucleotides read TGTGCCAGCAGTTTAGACCAACCCTACGAGCAGTACTTC.

This chain joins TRBV5-5 and TRBJ2-4; 9 bases match TRBD1. The germline CDR1 and CDR2 sequences are SGHKS and YYEKEE (reference sequence). The CDR3 is 17 residues long. V was pared by 4 bases and J by 3 bases, with 11 bases of the junction left unmatched. The CDR3 loop reads CASSEYRDRVGKNIQYF. The DNA for the CDR3 is TGTGCCAGCAGCGAATACCGGGACAGGGTCGGCAAAAACATTCAGTACTTC.

The chain uses TRBV20-1 and TRBJ1-2, with 10 bases fitting TRBD1. The CDR3 is 13 residues long. V lost 6 bases to trimming and J lost 3 bases; unmatched junction nucleotides: 4. From germline, CDR1 is DFQATT and CDR2 SNEGSKA (reference sequence). CDR3 amino acids: CSATGTGDYGYTF. CDR3 DNA sequence: TGCAGTGCAACCGGGACAGGGGACTATGGCTACACCTTC.

The gene calls are TRBV5-1 and TRBJ2-5; the D gene is possibly TRBD2 (6 bases). Trimming shortened V by 2 bases and J by 1 base, and 15 bases separated the two germline ends. This CDR3 region has 16 residues. CDR1 and CDR2 from the germline V gene are SGHRS and YFSETQ. In DNA, the CDR3 is TGCGCCAGCAGCTTAGGAGGGTTTGGGGGCCAAGAGACCCAGTACTTC. This encodes CASSLGGFGGQETQYF.

This clonotype occurred a few times. The chain employs TRBV7-2 and TRBJ2-3, with TRBD1 matching 7 bases. Germline lookup yields CDR1 SGHTA and CDR2 FQGNSA. CDR3 length: 15 amino acids. Trimming at V came to 2 bases and at J to 4 bases, leaving 6 bases not matched to a gene. The CDR3 spells CASSLLQGSADTQYF. The CDR3 DNA follows: TGTGCCAGCAGCTTATTACAGGGGTCCGCAGATACGCAGTATTTT. The whole variable domain, remainder taken from reference TRBV7-2 and TRBJ2-3, is GAGVSQSPSNKVTEKGKDVELRCDPISGHTALYWYRQSLGQGLEFLIYFQGNSAPDKSGLPSDRFSAERTGGSVSTLTIQRTQQEDSAVYLCASSLLQGSADTQYFGPGTRLTVL.

As regards this clonotype: This may arise from a read error, as a much more abundant clone is one base away. This chain connects TRBV21-1 to TRBJ1-4; the D segment call TRBD1 is taken from the table without a DNA check. TRBV21-1 counts as a pseudogene. The CDR3 runs to 14 residues. CDR3 coding DNA: TGTGCCAGCAGCGACGGGACAGGGCGGGAAAAACTGTTTTTT. This codes for CASSDGTGREKLFF.

This clonotype was seen a handful of times. The J gene is TRBJ2-1, the V gene TRBV12-3 or TRBV12-4, with TRBD2 matching 10 bases. V was clipped by 3 bases and J by 4 bases; unmatched bases: 6. This CDR3 contains 16 residues. The CDR3 DNA reads TGTGCCAGCAGTTTCCGCCCTAGCGGGGGTTACAATGAGCAGTTCTTC. It is translated as CASSFRPSGGYNEQFF.

This clonotype was recorded many times. This chain joins TRBV29-1 and TRBJ1-2, with 9 positions matching TRBD1. The length of the CDR3 is 13 residues. Germline V CDR1 and CDR2: SQVTM, ANQGSEA. V lost 3 bases to trimming and J lost 4 bases; unmatched junction nucleotides: 3. The CDR3 sequence is CSVEPGQGYGYTF. CDR3 bases: TGCAGCGTTGAGCCGGGACAGGGCTATGGCTACACCTTC.

This clonotype has a handful of counts. V and J are TRBV12-3 or TRBV12-4 and TRBJ1-2, with D uncertain. Trimming removed 5 bases from V and 4 bases from J, with 11 bases in between. The CDR3 is 13 amino acids. CDR3 sequence reads: CASSPTDFYGYTF. The CDR3 DNA reads TGTGCCAGCAGTCCGACGGACTTCTATGGCTACACCTTC.